The 8 T cell receptor beta chains reported below all come from one sample, sequenced in a study of shared clonotypes between healthy human individuals. Produced via immunoSEQ multiplex PCR; TCRdb's table is partial and in-frame only. The data contain a few million clones, around 92% of them singletons. The specimen sequenced was naive CD4+ T cells from PBMCs. Subset in this sample: CD45RA+ positively selected. These TCRs come from a man between 18 and 35 years old in good health. Some clones in this sample may be carry-over from other donors' samples.

This chain links TRBV28 with TRBJ2-5, with D perhaps being TRBD1 or TRBD2 (5 bases each). Germline V lookup: CDR1 MDHEN, CDR2 SYDVKM. The CDR3 length is 14 residues. V lost 5 bases, J lost 5 bases, and 15 bases lay in between. DNA of the CDR3: TGTGCCAGCAGTGTCGCAGGGACGACGGAGACCCAGTACTTC. It specifies CASSVAGTTETQYF.

This chain links TRBV5-1 with TRBJ2-2; D possibly corresponds to TRBD1 (5 bases). V dropped 1 base and J dropped 2 bases, with 15 bases sitting between them. Germline-derived CDR1 and CDR2 are SGHRS and YFSETQ. CDR3 length: 17 residues. This CDR3 reads CASSLFAPGPNTGELFF. CDR3 DNA sequence: TGCGCCAGCAGCTTGTTTGCGCCAGGGCCTAACACCGGGGAGCTGTTTTTT.

The V and J genes are TRBV7-8 and TRBJ2-4; D not certain. The CDR3 has 14 residues. Trimming stripped 1 base from V and 3 bases from J, with 7 bases between. CDR1 and CDR2 (germline): SGHVS, FQNEAQ. CDR3 region: CASSLVQNKNIQYF. DNA of the CDR3: TGTGCCAGCAGCTTAGTACAGAACAAAAACATTCAGTACTTC.

The J gene is TRBJ2-3, the V gene TRBV5-1; 9 bases map to TRBD2. V was clipped by 0 bases and J by 2 bases; unmatched bases: 4. This CDR3 has 16 amino acids. CDR1 is SGHRS and CDR2 is YFSETQ in the germline V gene. The CDR3 nucleotides are TGCGCCAGCAGCTTGGACCCTAGCGGGACCACAGATACGCAGTATTTT. This codes for CASSLDPSGTTDTQYF.

J is TRBJ1-3 and V is TRBV30; D is undetermined. Looked up from germline, CDR1 is GTSNPN and CDR2 is SVGIG (reference sequence). Trimming shortened V by 4 bases and J by 4 bases, and 11 bases separated the two germline ends. This CDR3 has 13 residues. The CDR3 nucleotides read TGTGCCTGGACCCCAACCGGGGGAAACACCATATATTTT. Its protein is CAWTPTGGNTIYF.

CDR3 bases: TGCGCCAGCAGCCAAGAGAGGGTGACTCAGCCCCAGCATTTT. This codes for CASSQERVTQPQHF. The chain combines TRBV4-3 with TRBJ1-5, with D uncertain. CDR3 length equals 14 residues. Trimming shortened V by 0 bases and J by 6 bases, and 9 bases separated the two germline ends. The germline CDR1 and CDR2 sequences are LGHNA and YSLEER.

The V and J genes are TRBV29-1 and TRBJ2-6, with no clear D. The germline V gene encodes CDR1 SQVTM and CDR2 ANQGSEA. The CDR3 runs 13 residues. Trimming cost V 6 bases and J 1 base, with 7 bases left between them. CDR3 sequence (DNA): TGCAGCGTCCAGAGGTCTGGGGCCAACGTCCTGACTTTC. It codes for CSVQRSGANVLTF.

The V gene is TRBV7-7, the J gene TRBJ2-7, with 8 bases that match TRBD2. This CDR3 contains 15 residues. Germline CDR1 SSHAT, CDR2 FNYEAQ (reference sequence). The V segment lost 5 bases and the J segment 2 bases; nucleotides outside the gene matches: 8. The CDR3: CASSPGGGRTYEQYF. In DNA form, the CDR3 reads TGTGCCAGCAGCCCGGGGGGCGGGAGGACCTACGAGCAGTACTTC.